This passage covers 26 T cell receptor beta chains from one sample sequenced in a study of blood T cell repertoires in COVID-19. Clones were sequenced by immunoSEQ multiplex PCR, and TCRdb holds only the in-frame ones, with some missing. Of more than 150,000 clones listed, approximately 89% were seen once; the top ten hold about 2.7%. Sequencing input: peripheral blood. Source of these receptors: a man aged 40-49 years with active or convalescent COVID-19.

The V gene is TRBV7-2, the J gene TRBJ1-6; 8 bases are shared with TRBD1. After removal of 4 bases from V and 9 bases from J, the junction contained 11 bases not matched to a gene. The CDR3 is 16 amino acids. The V gene's germline CDR1 is SGHTA and CDR2 FQGNSA. The CDR3 loop is CASSSDLTGVSSPLHF. The CDR3 coding sequence is TGTGCCAGCAGCTCGGACCTGACAGGGGTGAGTTCACCCCTCCACTTT.

There are a few counts of this clone. The chain couples TRBV18 to TRBJ1-1, with 7 bases that match TRBD1. Germline V gene data show CDR1 as KGHSH and CDR2 as LQKENI. The CDR3 contains 15 residues. V gave up 3 bases and J gave up 6 bases; unmatched junction bases: 10. The CDR3 DNA reads as TGTGCCAGCTCACCTACCGACAGGGCGTTGGCTGAAGCTTTCTTT. Its translation: CASSPTDRALAEAFF. The full variable domain, in which reference TRBV18 and TRBJ1-1 provide the parts outside the CDR3, is NAGVMQNPRHLVRRRGQEARLRCSPMKGHSHVYWYRQLPEEGLKFMVYLQKENIIDESGMPKERFSAEFPKEGPSILRIQQVVRGDSAAYFCASSPTDRALAEAFFGQGTRLTVV.

This clone turned up a few times. J is TRBJ1-2 and V is TRBV6-4, with TRBD1 identical over 7 bases. CDR3 length: 13 residues. Losses at the gene ends were 4 bases for V and 8 bases for J; bases not matched to a gene: 7. CDR1 MRHNA and CDR2 SNTAGT come from the germline V gene. The CDR3 coding sequence is TGTGCCAGCAGTGCCACAGGGGATGGGGGCTACACCTTC. Translated: CASSATGDGGYTF.

This chain connects TRBV27 to TRBJ1-1; D gene ambiguous. The germline gives CDR1 MNHEY, CDR2 SMNVEV (reference sequence). This CDR3 is built from 13 residues. Between the trimmed V and J ends, which lost 1 base and 6 bases, there was a span of 9 bases. The CDR3 bases are TGTGCCAGCAGTTTATTGGATAGCGCTGAAGCTTTCTTT. Its translation is CASSLLDSAEAFF.

This clone was recorded once. The chain employs TRBV10-2 and TRBJ1-2; 9 bases line up with TRBD1. Germline loops: CDR1 WSHSY, CDR2 SAAADI. This CDR3 contains 13 residues. The V and J ends lost 3 bases and 7 bases, in that order; junction bases with no gene match: 3. The CDR3 nucleotides read TGCGCCAGCAGTGATGGGACAGGGTTTGGCTACACCTTC. This sequence encodes CASSDGTGFGYTF.

The CDR3 region has the DNA TGTGCCAGCAGTATAAGACAGGGGGGTCTTTGGGCTTTCTTT. It translates to CASSIRQGGLWAFF. V is TRBV6-5 and J is TRBJ1-1; 9 nucleotides align to TRBD1. The CDR3 has 14 residues. Germline lookup yields CDR1 MNHEY and CDR2 SVGAGI. With 5 bases clipped from V and 11 bases from J, the junction kept 12 bases outside the gene matches.

This clone was counted a few times. The chain joins TRBV5-1 to TRBJ1-5; a weak D match, TRBD1 (5 bases). The CDR3 length is 14 residues. CDR1 and CDR2 (germline): SGHRS, YFSETQ. The V gene lost 0 bases and the J gene lost 6 bases, with 10 bases spanning the gap. This CDR3 is CASSLEGPGQPQHF. The DNA of the CDR3 is TGCGCCAGCAGCTTGGAGGGGCCGGGTCAGCCCCAGCATTTT.

This chain joins TRBV5-6 and TRBJ1-2; TRBD1 is a possible D gene (5 bases). The CDR3 has 14 amino acids. V dropped 3 bases and J dropped 8 bases, with 17 bases sitting between them. CDR1 and CDR2 (germline): SGHDT, YYEEEE. The CDR3 DNA reads TGTGCCAGCAGCTCCCACCTAGGGGCTGGCGGCTACACCTTC. Translated: CASSSHLGAGGYTF.

The J gene is TRBJ2-1, the V gene TRBV5-1; tentatively, D is TRBD1 (6 bases). The V gene lost 0 bases and the J gene lost 3 bases, with 7 bases spanning the gap. CDR1 is SGHRS, CDR2 YFSETQ, per germline. This CDR3 is built from 14 residues. The CDR3 protein is CASSLGGLYNEQFF. CDR3 bases: TGCGCCAGCAGCTTGGGGGGGCTCTACAATGAGCAGTTCTTC.

The chain is built from TRBV14 and TRBJ1-1; D gene unclear. CDR3 length: 13 residues. With 0 bases removed from V and 2 bases from J, the gap between germline ends came to 4 bases. Germline lookup yields CDR1 SGHDN and CDR2 FVKESK. The CDR3 here is CASSQELNTEAFF. CDR3 sequence (DNA): TGTGCCAGCAGCCAAGAGTTAAACACTGAAGCTTTCTTT. The full variable domain, in which reference TRBV14 and TRBJ1-1 provide the parts outside the CDR3, is EAGVTQFPSHSVIEKGQTVTLRCDPISGHDNLYWYRRVMGKEIKFLLHFVKESKQDESGMPNNRFLAERTGGTYSTLKVQPAELEDSGVYFCASSQELNTEAFFGQGTRLTVV.

The rearrangement uses TRBV19 and TRBJ2-1; 13 bases are a match to TRBD2. This CDR3 is built from 16 residues. Germline V gene data show CDR1 as LNHDA and CDR2 as SQIVND (reference sequence). The ends lost 5 bases at V and 4 bases at J; junction bases unmatched: 5. CDR3 bases: TGTGCCAGTAGTCCCAGGACTAGCGGGGGTTACAATGAGCAGTTCTTC. Translated: CASSPRTSGGYNEQFF.

This chain connects TRBV6-5 to TRBJ2-7; no definite D call. Trimming pared 6 bases from V and 4 bases from J, leaving 10 bases between. The CDR3 sequence is 12 residues long. CDR1 MNHEY and CDR2 SVGAGI come from the germline V gene. In DNA, the CDR3 is TGTGCCAGCAGCGAGACAAGTTACGAGCAGTACTTC. It translates to CASSETSYEQYF.

The chain carries TRBV6-5 and TRBJ1-6; 7 bases line up with TRBD1. This CDR3 has 14 amino acids. Germline values: CDR1 MNHEY, CDR2 SVGAGI. V gave up 6 bases and J gave up 6 bases; unmatched junction bases: 5. The CDR3 is CASSSGTVNSPLHF. The DNA for the CDR3 is TGTGCCAGCAGCTCCGGGACAGTTAATTCACCCCTCCACTTT.

This rearrangement joins TRBV11-3 to TRBJ2-2; no definite D call. Germline CDR1 SGHNT, CDR2 YENEEA. The CDR3 has 13 residues. The V end lost 6 bases, the J end lost 5 bases, and 10 bases lay between the germline ends. As DNA, the CDR3 is TGTGCCAGCAGTGATAAGCTTACCGGGGAGCTGTTTTTT. Amino acids: CASSDKLTGELFF.

The rearrangement uses TRBV3-1 (or the pseudogene TRBV3-2) and TRBJ1-3; D is unresolved. The CDR3 loop spans 13 amino acids. V dropped 3 bases and J dropped 1 base, with 4 bases sitting between them. Germline CDR1 is LGHDT and CDR2 is YNNKEL (reference sequence). The CDR3 is CASSQLSGNTIYF. The DNA of the CDR3 is TGTGCCAGCAGCCAGCTATCTGGAAACACCATATATTTT.

The genes are TRBV2 and TRBJ2-5; 9 positions match TRBD1. The germline V gene has CDR1 SNHLY and CDR2 FYNNEI. The CDR3 covers 15 residues. With 7 bases clipped from V and 3 bases from J, the junction kept 9 bases outside the gene matches. The CDR3 loop is CASTRDREIKETQYF. As DNA, the CDR3 is TGTGCCAGCACAAGGGACAGGGAGATTAAAGAGACCCAGTACTTC.

The chain has TRBV5-1 and TRBJ2-5; 12 positions agree with TRBD2. J gave up 1 base and V 4 bases, and 8 bases lay outside the gene matches. The CDR3 covers 17 residues. CDR1 is SGHRS and CDR2 is YFSETQ in the germline V gene. The CDR3 region is CASSPPGLAGLQETQYF. The CDR3 bases are TGCGCCAGCAGCCCACCCGGACTAGCGGGGCTCCAAGAGACCCAGTACTTC.

The V gene is TRBV7-3, the J gene TRBJ2-1, with 11 bases matching TRBD1. The germline V gene encodes CDR1 SGHTA and CDR2 FQGTGA. The CDR3 totals 16 residues. Losses at the gene ends were 5 bases for V and 10 bases for J; bases not matched to a gene: 13. DNA of the CDR3: TGTGCCAGCAGCCTCGGTGCAGGGACAGGGGGAGACGAGCAGTTCTTC. Translated, it gives CASSLGAGTGGDEQFF.

V and J are TRBV7-3 and TRBJ2-3; TRBD2 agrees at 11 bases. CDR1 and CDR2 (germline): SGHTA, FQGTGA. The trim removed 5 bases at V and 8 bases at J, leaving 9 bases unmatched. This CDR3 has 15 amino acids. The CDR3 spells CASSPIAGGASTQYF. The CDR3 coding sequence is TGTGCCAGCAGCCCTATAGCGGGGGGGGCCAGTACGCAGTATTTT.

The chain combines TRBV19 with TRBJ1-1, with TRBD1 matching over 7 bases. The CDR3 spans 15 residues. The V gene's germline CDR1 is LNHDA and CDR2 SQIVND (reference sequence). The junction had 9 bases not matched to a gene; V was cut back by 5 bases and J by 3 bases. This CDR3 is CASSLNRGMDTEAFF. In nucleotides, the CDR3 is TGTGCCAGTAGTCTGAACAGGGGCATGGACACTGAAGCTTTCTTT.

This sequence joins TRBV27 and TRBJ2-1; D perhaps matches TRBD2 (6 bases). The CDR3 is made up of 16 amino acids. Trimming shortened V by 4 bases and J by 0 bases, and 13 bases separated the two germline ends. CDR1 and CDR2 (germline): MNHEY, SMNVEV (reference sequence). The CDR3 nucleotides read TGTGCCAGCAGTTCGGGACTCCTGAGCTCCTACAATGAGCAGTTCTTC. As protein: CASSSGLLSSYNEQFF.

In its sample, this clone ranks as large. This chain connects TRBV5-6 to TRBJ2-3; 9 bases are a match to TRBD2. Germline CDR1 reads SGHDT; CDR2 reads YYEEEE. The CDR3 is 15 residues long. V was clipped by 0 bases and J by 5 bases; unmatched bases: 4. The CDR3 bases are TGTGCCAGCAGCTTGGGCGGGGGGGCTGTAGATACGCAGTATTTT. It is translated as CASSLGGGAVDTQYF.

J is TRBJ2-1 and V is TRBV6-5, with 8 bases that match TRBD2. CDR3 length: 13 residues. The J segment lost 6 bases and the V segment lost 10 bases, leaving 8 bases of the junction unmatched. Germline V gene lookup returns CDR1 MNHEY and CDR2 SVGAGI. In DNA, the CDR3 is TGTGCCACCTCTATCGGGGGGGGCAATGAGCAGTTCTTC. This codes for CATSIGGGNEQFF.

This rearrangement joins TRBV6-6 to TRBJ1-1; 7 bases fit TRBD1. Trimming cost V 2 bases and J 4 bases; bases outside gene matches: 7. Germline V gene data show CDR1 as MNHNY and CDR2 as SVGAGI (reference sequence). The CDR3 totals 15 residues. The CDR3 sequence: CASSYPPGGTTEAFF. DNA for the CDR3: TGTGCCAGCAGTTACCCGCCAGGGGGAACCACTGAAGCTTTCTTT.

The gene calls are TRBV4-1 and TRBJ1-5; 8 positions agree with TRBD1. J was trimmed by 5 bases and V by 3 bases; bases with no gene match: 3. This CDR3 comprises 14 residues. Germline V gene data show CDR1 as MGHRA and CDR2 as YSYEKL. The CDR3 protein is CASSHSGGYQPQHF. CDR3 sequence (DNA): TGCGCCAGCAGCCACTCAGGGGGCTATCAGCCCCAGCATTTT.

This clone was seen once. The V call is TRBV3-1 (or the pseudogene TRBV3-2), the J call TRBJ1-3; D might be TRBD1 (6 bases). CDR3 size: 15 residues. Per the germline V gene, CDR1 is LGHDT and CDR2 is YNNKEL (reference sequence). The germline V and J ends were trimmed by 6 bases and 3 bases, with 15 bases remaining between them. CDR3 nucleotide sequence: TGTGCCAGCAGTTTCTCGACAGGACGTGGAAACACCATATATTTT. Protein product: CASSFSTGRGNTIYF.